The next 22 T cell receptor beta chains were all read from a single sample in a study of cytomegalovirus exposure and HLA in healthy donors (dated by TCRdb to about 2017). The receptor library was made with the immunoSEQ multiplex PCR assay. For the multiplex PCR, a mixture combining 60 forward primers for TCR Vbeta segments and 13 reverse primers for TCR Jbeta segments was used. Sourced from immuneACCESS, this table was stored by TCRdb with only in-frame sequences that have V and J called. A share of the clones is absent; for the studies checked, an unresolved V gene accounts for under half, and the remainder has no known explanation. The sample table shows some 110,000 clones, and around 77% are seen once. The ten most abundant clones make up 8.6% of the sample. Sequenced sample: PBMCs. Every receptor here comes from a woman between 35 and 50 years old in good health and CMV-seropositive.

This chain connects TRBV19 to TRBJ2-1; D remains unclear. In germline, CDR1 is LNHDA, CDR2 SQIVND (reference sequence). The CDR3 totals 16 residues. Trimming took 3 bases from V and 0 from J, leaving 12 bases between them. CDR3 amino acids: CASSMSGPNSYNEQFF. The CDR3 nucleotides are TGTGCCAGTAGTATGAGTGGTCCCAACTCCTACAATGAGCAGTTCTTC.

The J gene is TRBJ1-2, the V gene TRBV18; possible D gene TRBD1, 5 bases. Trimming removed 6 bases from V and 7 bases from J, with 30 bases in between. CDR1 and CDR2 (germline): KGHSH, LQKENI. The CDR3 covers 18 residues. CDR3 in DNA: TGTGCCAGCTCCCAACACCCCAACAGGTTTTTCAAAGGCGGTGGCTACACCTTC. Its protein product is CASSQHPNRFFKGGGYTF.

V and J are TRBV28 and TRBJ2-2; D is possibly TRBD2 (6 bases). The V gene lost 7 bases and the J gene lost 6 bases, with 18 bases spanning the gap. The germline V gene encodes CDR1 MDHEN and CDR2 SYDVKM. The CDR3 length is 15 residues. The CDR3, as DNA: TGTGCCAGCACCCTTGGGGATAGGAGGGCCGGGGAGCTGTTTTTT. Its translation is CASTLGDRRAGELFF.

J is TRBJ1-2 and V is TRBV9, with a possible D match to TRBD1 (5 bases). V lost 2 bases to trimming and J lost 8 bases, with 13 bases between them. Germline lookup yields CDR1 SGDLS and CDR2 YYNGEE. CDR3 length equals 13 residues. DNA of the CDR3: TGTGCCAGCAGCGTGTTAGGGGCGCGAGGCTACACCTTC. The encoded protein is CASSVLGARGYTF. Full variable domain (remainder filled in from reference TRBV9 and TRBJ1-2): DSGVTQTPKHLITATGQRVTLRCSPRSGDLSVYWYQQSLDQGLQFLIQYYNGEERAKGNILERFSAQQFPDLHSELNLSSLELGDSALYFCASSVLGARGYTFGSGTRLTVV.

This clone was counted between two and nine times. The CDR3 here is CASSVGASGGGEQFF. The CDR3 DNA sequence: TGTGCCAGCAGCGTAGGTGCTAGCGGGGGGGGTGAGCAGTTCTTC. This sequence joins TRBV9 and TRBJ2-1, with TRBD2 matching over 12 bases. The trim removed 0 bases at V and 9 bases at J, leaving 4 bases unmatched. This CDR3 has 15 residues. CDR1 SGDLS and CDR2 YYNGEE come from the germline V gene.

The rearrangement links TRBV9 to TRBJ2-2, with D possibly TRBD1 on 7 matching bases. There are 17 residues in the CDR3. V lost 6 bases and J 3 bases, leaving 21 bases between the germline ends. The germline V gene encodes CDR1 SGDLS and CDR2 YYNGEE. Here the CDR3 reads CASTGGPGGIDTGELFF. The CDR3 nucleotides are TGTGCCAGCACCGGAGGGCCAGGGGGTATAGACACCGGGGAGCTGTTTTTT.

This clone showed up just a few times. The gene calls are TRBV28 and TRBJ1-1, with 12 bases fitting TRBD1. J was trimmed by 5 bases and V by 1 base; bases with no gene match: 11. The CDR3 totals 18 residues. The germline V gene has CDR1 MDHEN and CDR2 SYDVKM. The CDR3: CASSLLGTGGLVRTEAFF. CDR3 bases: TGTGCCAGCAGTTTATTAGGGACAGGGGGCCTGGTTAGGACTGAAGCTTTCTTT.

The chain employs TRBV7-9 and TRBJ2-5, with 7 bases that match TRBD2. With V trimmed by 2 bases and J by 4 bases, 7 bases remained unmatched. This CDR3 is built from 15 residues. Germline CDR1 and CDR2: SEHNR and FQNEAQ (reference sequence). The CDR3: CASSLLAGVGETQYF. The DNA of the CDR3 is TGTGCCAGCAGCTTACTGGCGGGAGTTGGAGAGACCCAGTACTTC.

This clone turned up a few times. The CDR3 nucleotides read TGCAGCGTCGGAATTGACAGGGGAGTGTACGAGCAGTACTTC. Its translation: CSVGIDRGVYEQYF. The J gene is TRBJ2-7, the V gene TRBV29-1; 8 bases are shared with TRBD1. The V gene end was trimmed by 6 bases and the J gene end by 4 bases; junction bases not matched to a gene: 11. There are 14 residues in the CDR3. The V gene's germline CDR1 is SQVTM and CDR2 ANQGSEA.

V is TRBV28 and J is TRBJ1-5; the match to TRBD1 covers 9 bases. Germline V CDR1 and CDR2: MDHEN, SYDVKM. The CDR3 has 17 amino acids. Unmatched junction bases numbered 11, after V lost 4 bases and J lost 4 bases. CDR3 nucleotide sequence: TGTGCCAGCAGTTACACCGGGACAGGGAAGCCGAATCAGCCCCAGCATTTT. As protein: CASSYTGTGKPNQPQHF.

This chain links TRBV7-2 with TRBJ1-1, with 7 bases matching TRBD1. Looked up from germline, CDR1 is SGHTA and CDR2 is FQGNSA. With 4 bases clipped from V and 11 bases from J, the junction kept 10 bases outside the gene matches. The CDR3 sequence is 13 residues long. As DNA, the CDR3 is TGTGCCAGCAGCTCGCGGGCAGGGGGAGTCGCTTTCTTT. It yields the protein CASSSRAGGVAFF.

The V call is TRBV9, the J call TRBJ1-5; 7 bases map to TRBD1. Per the germline V gene, CDR1 is SGDLS and CDR2 is YYNGEE. J lost 7 bases, V lost 4 bases, and 11 bases had no gene match. CDR3 size: 15 residues. The CDR3 loop reads CASSPDRVTAQPQHF. CDR3 DNA sequence: TGTGCCAGCAGCCCCGACAGGGTCACGGCCCAGCCCCAGCATTTT.

Only a few counts were recorded for this clone. The chain joins TRBV6-1 to TRBJ1-6; no definite D call. This CDR3 region has 18 residues. The V end was cut by 3 bases, the J end by 0 bases, with 15 bases between. CDR1 is MNHNS and CDR2 is SASEGT in the germline V gene. Written as DNA, the CDR3 is TGTGCCAGCAGTGAGCTCGCCATCTATAGCTCCTATAATTCACCCCTCCACTTT. Amino acid sequence: CASSELAIYSSYNSPLHF.

The rearrangement uses TRBV5-6 and TRBJ2-3; no definite D call. The CDR3 is 12 residues long. CDR1 SGHDT and CDR2 YYEEEE come from the germline V gene. V gave up 7 bases and J gave up 0 bases, with 6 bases separating them. CDR3 region: CASEASTDTQYF. For the CDR3, the DNA is TGTGCCAGCGAAGCTAGCACAGATACGCAGTATTTT. Full variable domain (missing parts from reference TRBV5-6 and TRBJ2-3): DAGVTQSPTHLIKTRGQQVTLRCSPKSGHDTVSWYQQALGQGPQFIFQYYEEEERQRGNFPDRFSGHQFPNYSSELNVNALLLGDSALYLCASEASTDTQYFGPGTRLTVL.

The chain joins TRBV7-9 to TRBJ2-1, with TRBD2 matching over 11 bases. The CDR3 extends over 16 amino acids. The V segment lost 1 base and the J segment 5 bases; nucleotides outside the gene matches: 4. Germline V lookup: CDR1 SEHNR, CDR2 FQNEAQ (reference sequence). CDR3 residues: CASSLESSGRDNEQFF. DNA for the CDR3: TGTGCCAGCAGCTTAGAGAGTAGCGGGAGGGACAATGAGCAGTTCTTC. Variable domain in full (rest from reference TRBV7-9 and TRBJ2-1): DTGVSQNPRHKITKRGQNVTFRCDPISEHNRLYWYRQTLGQGPEFLTYFQNEAQLEKSRLLSDRFSAERPKGSFSTLEIQRTEQGDSAMYLCASSLESSGRDNEQFFGPGTRLTVL.

DNA of the CDR3: TGTGCCACGCAGGGCGCGAACACTGAAGCTTTCTTT. Translation gives CATQGANTEAFF. This rearrangement joins TRBV19 to TRBJ1-1, with D maybe TRBD1 (5 bases). Trimming took 10 bases from V and 1 from J, leaving 10 bases between them. The germline V gene encodes CDR1 LNHDA and CDR2 SQIVND (reference sequence). This CDR3 spans 12 amino acids.

V usage is TRBV28 and J usage is TRBJ1-1; D might be TRBD1 (5 bases). The ends were cut back, 3 bases at V and 3 bases at J, with 11 bases in the middle. This CDR3 comprises 14 residues. From germline, CDR1 is MDHEN and CDR2 SYDVKM. CDR3 nucleotide sequence: TGTGCCAGCAGTTTCCCAGGGAAATACACTGAAGCTTTCTTT. Translated: CASSFPGKYTEAFF.

This clone was observed a single time. This rearrangement joins TRBV6-5 to TRBJ1-4, with 10 positions matching TRBD1. Trimming at V came to 5 bases and at J to 8 bases, leaving 5 bases not matched to a gene. The germline V gene encodes CDR1 MNHEY and CDR2 SVGAGI. The CDR3 runs to 14 residues. In DNA, the CDR3 is TGTGCCAGCAGTCGTCGACAGGGGGCCGAAAAACTGTTTTTT. Amino acid sequence: CASSRRQGAEKLFF.

The chain combines TRBV5-4 with TRBJ1-2; D remains ambiguous. Germline V lookup: CDR1 SGHNT, CDR2 YYREEE (reference sequence). The V end was cut by 4 bases, the J end by 1 base, with 8 bases between. CDR3 size: 13 residues. The CDR3 loop is CASSPFSNYGYTF. CDR3 nucleotide sequence: TGTGCCAGCAGCCCCTTTAGTAACTATGGCTACACCTTC.

The chain combines TRBV5-1 with TRBJ2-5; 8 nucleotides match TRBD1. V was pared by 3 bases and J by 1 base, with 2 bases of the junction left unmatched. The CDR3 consists of 14 residues. Germline V lookup: CDR1 SGHRS, CDR2 YFSETQ. Written as DNA, the CDR3 is TGCGCCAGCAGCTCAACAGGGGGCCAAGAGACCCAGTACTTC. This encodes CASSSTGGQETQYF.

J is TRBJ2-5 and V is TRBV19; no clear D gene. Trimming pared 2 bases from V and 5 bases from J, leaving 12 bases between. The CDR3 loop spans 14 amino acids. Germline V lookup: CDR1 LNHDA, CDR2 SQIVND (reference sequence). Written as DNA, the CDR3 is TGTGCCAGTAGTATACCCCCCCCCGCGGAGACCCAGTACTTC. Translated: CASSIPPPAETQYF.

The chain carries TRBV5-4 and TRBJ2-7, with TRBD2 identical over 7 bases. Germline V gene data show CDR1 as SGHNT and CDR2 as YYREEE (reference sequence). This CDR3 is 15 amino acids long. The V and J ends lost 4 bases and 0 bases, in that order; junction bases with no gene match: 7. The CDR3 nucleotides are TGTGCCAGCAGCCCCCCGCTAGCGGACTCCTACGAGCAGTACTTC. Encoded protein: CASSPPLADSYEQYF. The entire variable domain, with the rest obtained from reference TRBV5-4 and TRBJ2-7, is as follows: ETGVTQSPTHLIKTRGQQVTLRCSSQSGHNTVSWYQQALGQGPQFIFQYYREEENGRGNFPPRFSGLQFPNYSSELNVNALELDDSALYLCASSPPLADSYEQYFGPGTRLTVT.